The 25 T cell receptor beta chains below come from one sample, sequenced in a study of OX40 agonist ivuxolimab in advanced cancers. Libraries were prepared by immunoSEQ multiplex PCR; TCRdb keeps only in-frame clonotypes and omits some of them. The sample holds 15,000 to 20,000 clones, under 85% seen once. The sequenced sample was CD4+ or CD8+ T cells sorted from blood, obtained in a trial of the OX40 agonist ivuxolimab. These receptors originate from an adult with an advanced solid tumor such as melanoma, head and neck, liver or kidney cancer.

This sequence joins TRBV7-9 and TRBJ2-1; 7 bases fit TRBD2. Germline values: CDR1 SEHNR, CDR2 FQNEAQ (reference sequence). This CDR3 has 15 residues. V was clipped by 5 bases and J by 8 bases; unmatched bases: 12. This CDR3 reads CASSALGGSLDEQFF. The CDR3 DNA is TGTGCCAGCAGCGCCCTGGGCGGGAGTTTAGATGAGCAGTTCTTC.

This clone was seen once. V is TRBV7-8 and J is TRBJ2-7; D gene unclear. CDR3 length equals 12 residues. The V and J ends lost 0 bases and 6 bases respectively, with 6 bases between them. Germline V gives CDR1 SGHVS, CDR2 FQNEAQ. This chain's CDR3 is CASSLAPGEQYF. CDR3 coding DNA: TGTGCCAGCAGCTTAGCGCCAGGCGAGCAGTACTTC.

The gene calls are TRBV6-6 and TRBJ2-7; the match to TRBD2 covers 12 bases. V trimming: 10 bases; J trimming: 6 bases; junction bases outside the gene matches: 13. CDR3 length: 15 residues. Per germline, CDR1 MNHNY and CDR2 SVGAGI (reference sequence). This CDR3 is CATRGSSGRAGEQYF. DNA for the CDR3: TGTGCCACCCGGGGTTCTAGCGGGAGGGCCGGCGAGCAGTACTTC.

This sequence joins TRBV19 and TRBJ2-1, with D tentatively TRBD1 (5 bases). Trimming removed 3 bases from V and 8 bases from J, with 14 bases in between. CDR3 length equals 14 residues. The V gene's germline CDR1 is LNHDA and CDR2 SQIVND (reference sequence). The CDR3 protein is CASSIWGSRDEQFF. As DNA, the CDR3 is TGTGCCAGTAGTATCTGGGGCTCTAGGGATGAGCAGTTCTTC.

The rearrangement uses TRBV6-6 and TRBJ2-7; tentatively, D is TRBD1 (6 bases). The CDR3 is made up of 15 amino acids. V lost 0 bases, J lost 6 bases, and 15 bases lay in between. CDR1 MNHNY and CDR2 SVGAGI come from the germline V gene (reference sequence). CDR3 in DNA: TGTGCCAGCAGTTACTCGATGGCAGGGGATGGCGAGCAGTACTTC. Translated, it gives CASSYSMAGDGEQYF.

V gene TRBV10-3 combines with J gene TRBJ2-1; tentatively, D is TRBD1 (5 bases). This CDR3 is built from 16 residues. CDR1 ENHRY and CDR2 SYGVKD come from the germline V gene. V lost 0 bases, J lost 3 bases, and 12 bases lay in between. The CDR3 sequence: CAISESKETVYNEQFF. The DNA of the CDR3 is TGTGCCATCAGTGAGTCGAAGGAGACAGTCTACAATGAGCAGTTCTTC.

V and J are TRBV5-1 and TRBJ1-2; D might be TRBD1 (6 bases). The V gene lost 0 bases and the J gene lost 7 bases, with 13 bases spanning the gap. Germline assignment: CDR1 SGHRS and CDR2 YFSETQ. CDR3 length equals 14 residues. The CDR3 coding sequence is TGCGCCAGCAGCTTGGATGGGGGGGCCGGTGGCTACACCTTC. It codes for CASSLDGGAGGYTF. Using reference TRBV5-1 and TRBJ1-2 for the parts outside the CDR3, the full variable domain is KAGVTQTPRYLIKTRGQQVTLSCSPISGHRSVSWYQQTPGQGLQFLFEYFSETQRNKGNFPGRFSGRQFSNSRSEMNVSTLELGDSALYLCASSLDGGAGGYTFGSGTRLTVV.

This sequence joins TRBV5-6 and TRBJ1-1, with TRBD1 as a possible D gene (6 bases). CDR3 length: 13 residues. Germline V gene sequence: CDR1 SGHDT, CDR2 YYEEEE. The V and J ends lost 2 bases and 4 bases respectively, with 9 bases between them. The CDR3 is CASSFMGATEAFF. For the CDR3, the DNA is TGTGCCAGCAGCTTTATGGGGGCCACTGAAGCTTTCTTT.

In this sample, this clone turned up once. This chain uses TRBV5-6 with TRBJ2-1; possibly TRBD1 or TRBD2 for D (5 bases each). Germline CDR1 reads SGHDT; CDR2 reads YYEEEE. V gave up 3 bases and J gave up 5 bases, with 21 bases separating them. This CDR3 region has 17 residues. This chain's CDR3 is CASSWDGMQIVDNEQFF. The CDR3 DNA reads as TGTGCCAGCAGCTGGGACGGGATGCAGATCGTCGACAATGAGCAGTTCTTC.

The J gene is TRBJ2-2, the V gene TRBV11-1; 7 nucleotides align to TRBD1. Per germline, CDR1 SGHAT and CDR2 FQDESV (reference sequence). The CDR3 is 14 amino acids. The V segment lost 5 bases and the J segment 1 base; nucleotides outside the gene matches: 1. The CDR3 bases are TGTGCCAGCAGCCACAGGGGGAACACCGGGGAGCTGTTTTTT. Translation: CASSHRGNTGELFF.

This chain links TRBV19 with TRBJ1-5, with 8 bases identical to TRBD1. Germline V gene lookup returns CDR1 LNHDA and CDR2 SQIVND (reference sequence). V was clipped by 8 bases and J by 5 bases; unmatched bases: 5. This CDR3 contains 13 residues. CDR3 region: CASAGTGDQPQHF. CDR3 in DNA: TGTGCCAGTGCCGGGACAGGAGATCAGCCCCAGCATTTT.

V usage is TRBV9 and J usage is TRBJ2-3; D remains ambiguous. Looked up from germline, CDR1 is SGDLS and CDR2 is YYNGEE. With 2 bases removed from V and 5 bases from J, the gap between germline ends came to 9 bases. The CDR3 sequence is 13 residues long. The CDR3 region is CASSVRNVDTQYF. CDR3 in DNA: TGTGCCAGCAGCGTCAGGAACGTAGATACGCAGTATTTT.

This clone has a single count. This rearrangement joins TRBV29-1 to TRBJ2-7; D unclear. Per the germline V gene, CDR1 is SQVTM and CDR2 is ANQGSEA. Trimming stripped 1 base from V and 3 bases from J, with 10 bases between. This CDR3 comprises 13 residues. Here the CDR3 reads CSVEVPDHYEQYF. The CDR3 DNA sequence: TGCAGCGTTGAAGTCCCGGACCACTACGAGCAGTACTTC.

Comment on this clone: At the DNA level, this CDR3 is encoded by other sequences in the same sample as well. The chain couples TRBV2 to TRBJ1-1; D unclear. The CDR3 has 13 amino acids. Trimming stripped 3 bases from V and 0 bases from J, with 5 bases between. The germline CDR1 and CDR2 sequences are SNHLY and FYNNEI. CDR3 DNA: TGTGCCAGCAGTGAGGGGTTGAACACTGAAGCTTTCTTT. This codes for CASSEGLNTEAFF. Combining the CDR3 with reference TRBV2 and TRBJ1-1 gives the whole variable domain EPEVTQTPSHQVTQMGQEVILRCVPISNHLYFYWYRQILGQKVEFLVSFYNNEISEKSEIFDDQFSVERPDGSNFTLKIRSTKLEDSAMYFCASSEGLNTEAFFGQGTRLTVV.

This chain connects TRBV7-8 to TRBJ1-5; tentative D call: TRBD1 (5 bases). From germline, CDR1 is SGHVS and CDR2 FQNEAQ. Trimming removed 7 bases from V and 5 bases from J, with 15 bases in between. This CDR3 region has 14 residues. CDR3 loop: CASTRAGIHQPQHF. The CDR3 DNA follows: TGTGCCAGCACCCGAGCAGGGATCCATCAGCCCCAGCATTTT.

The chain employs TRBV6-5 and TRBJ1-1, with 9 bases that match TRBD1. This CDR3 spans 14 amino acids. V was pared by 7 bases and J by 6 bases, with 9 bases of the junction left unmatched. Looked up from germline, CDR1 is MNHEY and CDR2 is SVGAGI. The CDR3 nucleotides are TGTGCCAGCAAACAGGGGGCAACTAGGGCTGAAGCTTTCTTT. Translated: CASKQGATRAEAFF.

The chain couples TRBV15 to TRBJ2-7, with D possibly being TRBD2 (7 bases). The CDR3 is 16 amino acids. Trimming stripped 1 base from V and 3 bases from J, with 16 bases between. Germline values: CDR1 LNHNV, CDR2 YYDKDF (reference sequence). For the CDR3, the DNA is TGTGCCACCAGCAGAGGAATGGGGGGGCTAGGCTACGAGCAGTACTTC. This encodes CATSRGMGGLGYEQYF.

V gene TRBV10-1 combines with J gene TRBJ2-7, with a tentative D call TRBD1 (5 bases). Trimming took off 7 bases at V and 2 bases at J, with 15 bases between the two ends. The CDR3 covers 14 residues. Germline assignment: CDR1 WNHNN and CDR2 SYGVQD (reference sequence). For the CDR3, the DNA is TGCGCCAGCAAACAGGTAGAATTGCCCTACGAGCAGTACTTC. This sequence encodes CASKQVELPYEQYF.

The chain combines TRBV7-8 with TRBJ2-5, with D perhaps matching TRBD1 (6 bases). CDR1 SGHVS and CDR2 FQNEAQ come from the germline V gene. This CDR3 has 13 amino acids. The V and J ends lost 4 bases and 3 bases respectively, with 9 bases between them. The chain's CDR3 is CASSSRDKETQYF. The CDR3 region has the DNA TGTGCCAGCAGCTCCCGGGACAAAGAGACCCAGTACTTC. The full variable domain, in which reference TRBV7-8 and TRBJ2-5 provide the parts outside the CDR3, is GAGVSQSPRYKVAKRGQDVALRCDPISGHVSLFWYQQALGQGPEFLTYFQNEAQLDKSGLPSDRFFAERPEGSVSTLKIQRTQQEDSAVYLCASSSRDKETQYFGPGTRLLVL.

The J gene is TRBJ2-7, the V gene TRBV25-1; D may be TRBD1 (6 bases). The CDR3 runs to 12 residues. V shed 10 bases and J shed 2 bases, with 12 bases lying between them. Germline-derived CDR1 and CDR2 are MGHDK and SYGVNS. The CDR3 sequence: CATKEGAYEQYF. CDR3 sequence (DNA): TGTGCCACCAAAGAGGGGGCCTACGAGCAGTACTTC.

The chain has TRBV7-1 and TRBJ2-1; D may be TRBD1 (6 bases). TRBV7-1 counts as an open reading frame of uncertain function. V gave up 4 bases and J gave up 7 bases, with 23 bases separating them. CDR3 size: 17 residues. The CDR3 region is CASSLIPQGSTVNEQFF. The DNA for the CDR3 is TGTGCCAGCAGCTTAATACCACAGGGAAGTACGGTGAATGAGCAGTTCTTC.

V gene TRBV7-9 combines with J gene TRBJ2-3; the D is unclear. The length of the CDR3 is 15 residues. Between the trimmed V and J ends, which lost 1 base and 4 bases, there was a span of 12 bases. CDR1 and CDR2 from the germline V gene are SEHNR and FQNEAQ (reference sequence). The CDR3 protein is CASSLDMGSADTQYF. Here the CDR3 DNA reads TGTGCCAGCAGCTTAGATATGGGTTCCGCAGATACGCAGTATTTT.

The gene calls are TRBV6-1 and TRBJ2-5; D remains ambiguous. Trimming pared 7 bases from V and 4 bases from J, leaving 10 bases between. CDR1 MNHNS and CDR2 SASEGT come from the germline V gene. This CDR3 is 12 amino acids long. The CDR3 DNA sequence: TGTGCCAGCACTCAAACGGCAGAGACCCAGTACTTC. Protein product: CASTQTAETQYF.

The J gene is TRBJ2-5, the V gene TRBV4-2; 7 positions match TRBD1. Germline CDR1 is LGHNA and CDR2 is YNFKEQ. The J segment lost 2 bases and the V segment lost 1 base, leaving 1 base of the junction unmatched. The CDR3 is 14 amino acids. The CDR3 DNA reads TGTGCCAGCAGCCAAGCGGACAGGCAAGAGACCCAGTACTTC. Protein: CASSQADRQETQYF.

The chain couples TRBV9 to TRBJ2-5, with D unclear. The J call may be wrong; the DNA end is better matched by TRBJ2-7. The CDR3 is 14 amino acids. Germline-derived CDR1 and CDR2 are SGDLS and YYNGEE. The CDR3 DNA sequence: TGTGCCAGCAGCGTAGCTGGCGAACAATACGAGCAGTACTTC. This encodes CASSVAGEQYEQYF.